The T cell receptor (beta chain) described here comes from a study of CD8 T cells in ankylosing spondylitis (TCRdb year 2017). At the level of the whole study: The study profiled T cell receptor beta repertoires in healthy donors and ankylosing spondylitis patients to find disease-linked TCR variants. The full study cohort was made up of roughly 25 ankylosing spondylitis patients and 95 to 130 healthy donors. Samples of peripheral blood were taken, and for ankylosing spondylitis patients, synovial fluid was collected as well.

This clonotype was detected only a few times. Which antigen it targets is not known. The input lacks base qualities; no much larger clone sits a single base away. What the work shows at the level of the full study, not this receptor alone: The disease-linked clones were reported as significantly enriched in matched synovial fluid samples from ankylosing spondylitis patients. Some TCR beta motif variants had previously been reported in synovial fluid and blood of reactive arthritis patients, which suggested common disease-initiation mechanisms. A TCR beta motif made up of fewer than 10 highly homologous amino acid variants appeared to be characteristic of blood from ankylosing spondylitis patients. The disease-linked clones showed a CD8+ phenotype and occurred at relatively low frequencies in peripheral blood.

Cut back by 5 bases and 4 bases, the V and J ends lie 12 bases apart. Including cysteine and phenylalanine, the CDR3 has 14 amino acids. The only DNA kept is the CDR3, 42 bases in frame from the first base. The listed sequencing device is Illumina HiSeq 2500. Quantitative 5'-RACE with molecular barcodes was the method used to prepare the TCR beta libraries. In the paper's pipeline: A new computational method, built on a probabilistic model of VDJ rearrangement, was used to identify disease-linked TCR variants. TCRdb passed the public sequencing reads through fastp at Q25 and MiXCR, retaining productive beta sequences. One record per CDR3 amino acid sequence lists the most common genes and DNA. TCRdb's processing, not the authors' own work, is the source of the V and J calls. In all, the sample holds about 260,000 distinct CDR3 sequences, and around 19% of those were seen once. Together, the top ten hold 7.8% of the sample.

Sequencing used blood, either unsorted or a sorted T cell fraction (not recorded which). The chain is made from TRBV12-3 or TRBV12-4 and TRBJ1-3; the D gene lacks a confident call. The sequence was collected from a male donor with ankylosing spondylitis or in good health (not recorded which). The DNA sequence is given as TGTGCCAGCAGTCTAGACGGACCGGGAAACACCATATATTTT. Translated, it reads CASSLDGPGNTIYF.